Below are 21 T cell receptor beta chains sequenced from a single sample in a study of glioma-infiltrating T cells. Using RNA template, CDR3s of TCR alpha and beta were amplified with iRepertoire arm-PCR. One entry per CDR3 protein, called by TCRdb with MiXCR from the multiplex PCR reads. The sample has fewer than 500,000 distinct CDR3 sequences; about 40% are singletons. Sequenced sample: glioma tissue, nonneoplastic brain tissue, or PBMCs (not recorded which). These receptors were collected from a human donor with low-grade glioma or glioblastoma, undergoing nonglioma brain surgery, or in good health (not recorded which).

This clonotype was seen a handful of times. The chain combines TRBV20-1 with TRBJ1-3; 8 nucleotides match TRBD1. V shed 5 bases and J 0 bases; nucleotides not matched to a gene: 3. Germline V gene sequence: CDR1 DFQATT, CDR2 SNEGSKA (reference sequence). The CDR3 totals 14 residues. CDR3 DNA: TGCAGTGCTTATGACAGGGGCTCTGGAAACACCATATATTTT. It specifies CSAYDRGSGNTIYF.

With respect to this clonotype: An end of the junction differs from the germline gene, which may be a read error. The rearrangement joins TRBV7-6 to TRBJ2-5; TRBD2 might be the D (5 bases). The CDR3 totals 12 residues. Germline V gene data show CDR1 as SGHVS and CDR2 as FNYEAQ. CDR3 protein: CASSLSSHTSDF. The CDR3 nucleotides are TGTGCCAGCAGCTTATCTAGCCACACATCAGACTTC.

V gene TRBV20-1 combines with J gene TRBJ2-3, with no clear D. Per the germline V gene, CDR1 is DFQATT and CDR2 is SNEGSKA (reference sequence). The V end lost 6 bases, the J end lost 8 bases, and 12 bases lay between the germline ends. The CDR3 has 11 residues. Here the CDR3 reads CSAQTGGTQYF. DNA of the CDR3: TGCAGTGCACAGACGGGTGGTACGCAGTATTTT.

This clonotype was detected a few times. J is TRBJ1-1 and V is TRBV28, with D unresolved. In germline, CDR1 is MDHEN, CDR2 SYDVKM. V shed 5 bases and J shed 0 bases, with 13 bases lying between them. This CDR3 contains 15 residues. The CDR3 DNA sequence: TGTGCCAGCAGTCCCCACAGCAGCCTGAACACTGAAGCTTTCTTT. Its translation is CASSPHSSLNTEAFF. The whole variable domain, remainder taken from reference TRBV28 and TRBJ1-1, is DVKVTQSSRYLVKRTGEKVFLECVQDMDHENMFWYRQDPGLGLRLIYFSYDVKMKEKGDIPEGYSVSREKKERFSLILESASTNQTSMYLCASSPHSSLNTEAFFGQGTRLTVV.

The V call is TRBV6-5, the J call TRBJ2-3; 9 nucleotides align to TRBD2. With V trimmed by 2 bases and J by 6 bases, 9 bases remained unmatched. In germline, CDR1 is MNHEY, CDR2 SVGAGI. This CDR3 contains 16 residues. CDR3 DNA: TGTGCCAGCAGTTACGCCGCGGGAGGGCCTACCGATACGCAGTATTTT. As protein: CASSYAAGGPTDTQYF.

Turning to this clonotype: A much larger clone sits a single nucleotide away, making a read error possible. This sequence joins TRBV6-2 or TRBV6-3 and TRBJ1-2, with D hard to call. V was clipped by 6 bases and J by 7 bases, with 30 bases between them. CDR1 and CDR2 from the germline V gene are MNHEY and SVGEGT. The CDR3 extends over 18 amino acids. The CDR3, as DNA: TGTGCCAGCAGCCATGGGTCGGTTGGCCAGCGCATCCTCTGTGGCTACACCTTC. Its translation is CASSHGSVGQRILCGYTF.

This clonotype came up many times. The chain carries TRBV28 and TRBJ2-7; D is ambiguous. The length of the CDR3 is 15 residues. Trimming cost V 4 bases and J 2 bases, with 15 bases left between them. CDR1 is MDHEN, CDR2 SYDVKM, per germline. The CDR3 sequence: CASSSTGSSTYEQYF. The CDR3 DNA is TGTGCCAGCAGTTCCACGGGCAGTTCTACCTACGAGCAGTACTTC. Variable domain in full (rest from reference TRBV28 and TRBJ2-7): DVKVTQSSRYLVKRTGEKVFLECVQDMDHENMFWYRQDPGLGLRLIYFSYDVKMKEKGDIPEGYSVSREKKERFSLILESASTNQTSMYLCASSSTGSSTYEQYFGPGTRLTVT.

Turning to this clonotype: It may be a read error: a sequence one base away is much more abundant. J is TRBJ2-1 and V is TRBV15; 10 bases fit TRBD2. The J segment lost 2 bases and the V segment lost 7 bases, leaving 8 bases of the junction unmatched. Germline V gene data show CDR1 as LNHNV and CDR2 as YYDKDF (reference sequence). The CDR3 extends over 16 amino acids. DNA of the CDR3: TGTGCCACCATCAGGGCCGGACTAGCGGCCTACAATGAGCAGTTCTTC. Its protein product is CATIRAGLAAYNEQFF.

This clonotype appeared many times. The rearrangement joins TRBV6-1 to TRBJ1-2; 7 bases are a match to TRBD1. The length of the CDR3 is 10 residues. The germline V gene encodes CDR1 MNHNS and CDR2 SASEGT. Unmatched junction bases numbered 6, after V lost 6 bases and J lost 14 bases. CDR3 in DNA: TGTGCCAGCAGGCGGGACAGCTTAACCTTC. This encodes CASRRDSLTF.

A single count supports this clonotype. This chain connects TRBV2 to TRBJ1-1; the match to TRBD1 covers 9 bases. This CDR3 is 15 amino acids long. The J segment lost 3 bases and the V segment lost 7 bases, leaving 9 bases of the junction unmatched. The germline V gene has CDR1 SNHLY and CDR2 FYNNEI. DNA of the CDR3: TGTGCCAGCATTCGGGAGACAGGGGGGGACACTGAAGCTTTCTTT. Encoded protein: CASIRETGGDTEAFF.

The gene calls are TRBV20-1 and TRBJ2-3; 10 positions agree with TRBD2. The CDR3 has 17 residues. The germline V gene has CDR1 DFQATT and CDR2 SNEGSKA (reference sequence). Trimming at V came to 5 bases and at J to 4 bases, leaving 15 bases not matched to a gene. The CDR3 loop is CSAPTLIAGGSADTQYF. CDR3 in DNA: TGCAGTGCTCCTACCCTAATAGCGGGGGGAAGCGCAGATACGCAGTATTTT.

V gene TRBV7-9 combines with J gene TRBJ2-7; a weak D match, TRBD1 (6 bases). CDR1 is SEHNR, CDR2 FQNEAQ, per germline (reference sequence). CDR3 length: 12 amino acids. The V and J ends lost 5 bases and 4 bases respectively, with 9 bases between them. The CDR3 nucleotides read TGTGCCAGCAGCCGTGGACAGTACGAGCAGTACTTC. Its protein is CASSRGQYEQYF.

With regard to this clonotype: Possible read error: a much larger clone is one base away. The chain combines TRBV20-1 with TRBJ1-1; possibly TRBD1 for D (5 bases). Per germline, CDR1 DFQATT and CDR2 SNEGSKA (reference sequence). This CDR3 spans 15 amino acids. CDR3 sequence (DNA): TGCAGTGCCCGTCCCAGGGCAGACATACACACTAAAGCTTTCTTT. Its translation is CSARPRADIHTKAFF.

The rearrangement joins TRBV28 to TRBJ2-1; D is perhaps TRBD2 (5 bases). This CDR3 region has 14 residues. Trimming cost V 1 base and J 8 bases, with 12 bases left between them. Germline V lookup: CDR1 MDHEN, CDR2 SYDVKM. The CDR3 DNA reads TGTGCCAGCAGTTTATTATCAGAGAGGGATGAGCAGTTCTTC. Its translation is CASSLLSERDEQFF.

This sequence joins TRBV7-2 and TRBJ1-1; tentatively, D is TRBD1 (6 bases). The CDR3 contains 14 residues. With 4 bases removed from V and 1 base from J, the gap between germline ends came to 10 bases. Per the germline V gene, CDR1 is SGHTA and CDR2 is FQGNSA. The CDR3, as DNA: TGTGCCAGCAGCTGGCGGACAGAGAACACTGAAGCTTTCTTT. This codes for CASSWRTENTEAFF.

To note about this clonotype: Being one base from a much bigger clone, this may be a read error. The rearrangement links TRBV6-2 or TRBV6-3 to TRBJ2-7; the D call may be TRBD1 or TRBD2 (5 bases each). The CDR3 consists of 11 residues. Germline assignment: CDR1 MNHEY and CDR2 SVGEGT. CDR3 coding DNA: TGTGCCACCAGTAGAGGGGCCGAGCAGTCCTTC. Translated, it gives CATSRGAEQSF.

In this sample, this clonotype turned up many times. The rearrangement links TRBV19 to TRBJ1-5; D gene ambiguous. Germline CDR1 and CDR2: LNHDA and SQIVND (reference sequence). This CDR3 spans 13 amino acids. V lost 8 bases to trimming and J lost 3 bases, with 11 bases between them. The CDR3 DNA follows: TGTGCCAGTGGAGGACCGTACAATCAGCCCCAGCATTTT. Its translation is CASGGPYNQPQHF.

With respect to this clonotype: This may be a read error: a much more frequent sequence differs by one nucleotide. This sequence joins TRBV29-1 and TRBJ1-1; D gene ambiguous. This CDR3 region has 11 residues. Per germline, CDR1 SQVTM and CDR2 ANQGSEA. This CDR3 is CSITMNTKAFF. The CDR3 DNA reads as TGCAGCATTACAATGAACACTAAAGCTTTCTTT.

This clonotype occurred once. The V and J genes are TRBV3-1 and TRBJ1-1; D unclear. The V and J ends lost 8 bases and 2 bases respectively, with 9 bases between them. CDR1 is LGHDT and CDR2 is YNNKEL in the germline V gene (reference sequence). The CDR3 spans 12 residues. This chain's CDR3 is CASSHVNTEAFF. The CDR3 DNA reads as TGTGCCAGCTCCCACGTAAACACTGAAGCTTTCTTT.

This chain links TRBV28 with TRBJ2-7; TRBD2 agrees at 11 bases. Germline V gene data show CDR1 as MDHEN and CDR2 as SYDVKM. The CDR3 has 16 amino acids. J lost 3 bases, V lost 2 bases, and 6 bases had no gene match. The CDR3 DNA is TGTGCCAGCAGTTTAACCGGGACTAGCGGATTCTACGAGCAGTACTTC. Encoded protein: CASSLTGTSGFYEQYF.

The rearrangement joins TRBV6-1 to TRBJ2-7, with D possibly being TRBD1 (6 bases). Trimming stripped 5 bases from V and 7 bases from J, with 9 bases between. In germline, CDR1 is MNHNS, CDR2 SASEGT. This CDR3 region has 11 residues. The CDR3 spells CASSQGREQYF. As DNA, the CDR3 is TGTGCCAGCAGTCAGGGGCGGGAGCAGTACTTC.